The 3 T cell receptor beta chains below all came from one sample that was sequenced in a study of vaccination effects on CD4 cells after COVID-19. Sequencing was performed with immunoSEQ multiplex PCR; in TCRdb, only in-frame clones are kept and a portion is missing. Among just under 65,000 clones listed, over 70% were seen once. Antigen-specific CD4+ T cells were expanded with viral peptide pools in the ViraFEST assay before sequencing. Following culture for about ten days, CD4+ T cells were isolated. Vaccine recipients lacked prior SARS-CoV-2 infection and had negative nucleocapsid antibodies. These TCRs' antigens remain unknown. The source was CD4+ T cells from PBMCs cultured with HCoV-OC43 spike peptides, collected before COVID-19 vaccination. Stated subset: HCoV-OC43 spike overlapping peptide pool stimulation. These receptors all stem from a human donor who received a COVID-19 vaccine.

This clone was picked up one time. V usage is TRBV6-4 and J usage is TRBJ1-6; D not certain. Germline CDR1 reads MRHNA; CDR2 reads SNTAGT. V lost 4 bases to trimming and J lost 5 bases, with 9 bases between them. The CDR3 contains 14 residues. CDR3 in DNA: TGTGCCAGCAGTGTTGACCTTAATAATTCACCCCTCCACTTT. It encodes CASSVDLNNSPLHF.

The genes are TRBV7-3 and TRBJ2-6, with a tentative D call TRBD2 (5 bases). CDR1 SGHTA and CDR2 FQGTGA come from the germline V gene. Trimming shortened V by 5 bases and J by 0 bases, and 11 bases separated the two germline ends. The CDR3 covers 16 residues. The CDR3 DNA reads as TGTGCCAGCAGCGCAACGCGGGTCTCTGGGGCCAACGTCCTGACTTTC. Its protein is CASSATRVSGANVLTF.

CDR3 amino acids: CASSITSRTPETQYF. CDR3 nucleotide sequence: TGTGCCAGTAGTATAACTAGCCGAACTCCAGAGACCCAGTACTTC. This chain uses TRBV19 with TRBJ2-5, with D tentatively TRBD2 (6 bases). Germline assignment: CDR1 LNHDA and CDR2 SQIVND (reference sequence). V lost 2 bases, J lost 4 bases, and 14 bases lay in between. This CDR3 region has 15 residues. Supplemented by reference TRBV19 and TRBJ2-5, the full variable domain reads DGGITQSPKYLFRKEGQNVTLSCEQNLNHDAMYWYRQDPGQGLRLIYYSQIVNDFQKGDIAEGYSVSREKKESFPLTVTSAQKNPTAFYLCASSITSRTPETQYFGPGTRLLVL.